This TCR beta chain is from a study of graft-versus-host responses after intestinal transplantation. Study-wide background: Recipients received multivisceral, liver-intestinal, or isolated intestinal transplants. Anti-thymocyte globulin was used for induction in all recipients, who then took tacrolimus and steroids for roughly 3 years.

This clone is a singleton in its sample. As yet, its antigen is unknown. The repertoire was sequenced with immunoSEQ multiplex PCR; TCRdb's copy has only in-frame clones and lacks some. The sample shows about 86,000 clones, about nine tenths of them seen only once. This CDR3 contains 15 residues. Germline V gene sequence: CDR1 SGHTA, CDR2 FQGNSA. Trimming removed 8 bases from V and 0 bases from J, with 17 bases in between. This TCR was recovered from a human donor who was the organ donor for an intestinal transplant. The specimen comprised unstimulated CD4+ T cells sorted from spleen or lymph node cells, sampled before transplant. The chain is built from TRBV7-2 and TRBJ2-7; D remains unclear. The CDR3 spells CASAITAATSYEQYF. The DNA of the CDR3 is TGTGCCAGCGCCATCACGGCAGCGACCTCCTACGAGCAGTACTTC.